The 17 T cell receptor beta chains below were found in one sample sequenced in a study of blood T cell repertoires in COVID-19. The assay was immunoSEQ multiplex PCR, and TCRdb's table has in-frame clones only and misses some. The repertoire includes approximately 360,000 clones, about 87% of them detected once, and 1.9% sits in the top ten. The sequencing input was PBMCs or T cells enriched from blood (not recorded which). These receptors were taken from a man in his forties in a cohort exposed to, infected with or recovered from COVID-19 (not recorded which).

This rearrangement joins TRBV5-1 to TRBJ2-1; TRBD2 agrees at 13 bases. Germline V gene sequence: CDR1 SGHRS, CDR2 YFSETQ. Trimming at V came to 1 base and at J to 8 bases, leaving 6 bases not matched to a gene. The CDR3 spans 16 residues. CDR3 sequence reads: CASSLRRTSGSHEQFF. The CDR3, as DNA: TGCGCCAGCAGCTTGCGCCGGACTAGCGGGAGTCATGAGCAGTTCTTC.

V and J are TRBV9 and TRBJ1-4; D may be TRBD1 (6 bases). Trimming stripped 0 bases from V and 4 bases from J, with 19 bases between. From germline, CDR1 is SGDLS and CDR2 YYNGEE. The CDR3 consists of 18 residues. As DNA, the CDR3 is TGTGCCAGCAGCGTAGGAACAGGGCCTACCCAGGGTAATGAAAAACTGTTTTTT. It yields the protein CASSVGTGPTQGNEKLFF.

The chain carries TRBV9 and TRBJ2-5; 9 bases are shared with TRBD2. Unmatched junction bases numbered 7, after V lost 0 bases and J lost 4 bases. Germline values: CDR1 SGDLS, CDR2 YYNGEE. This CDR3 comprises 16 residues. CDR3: CASSVGGGRAPETQYF. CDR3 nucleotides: TGTGCCAGCAGCGTAGGGGGCGGGAGGGCCCCAGAGACCCAGTACTTC. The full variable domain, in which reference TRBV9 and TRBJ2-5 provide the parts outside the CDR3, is DSGVTQTPKHLITATGQRVTLRCSPRSGDLSVYWYQQSLDQGLQFLIQYYNGEERAKGNILERFSAQQFPDLHSELNLSSLELGDSALYFCASSVGGGRAPETQYFGPGTRLLVL.

The DNA for the CDR3 is TGTGCCAGCAGCCAGGGCTCCTCTAATCCGCAGTACTTC. Translation gives CASSQGSSNPQYF. The chain carries TRBV3-1 (or the pseudogene TRBV3-2) and TRBJ2-7; D not resolved. Trimming removed 3 bases from V and 9 bases from J, with 15 bases in between. In germline, CDR1 is LGHDT, CDR2 YNNKEL (reference sequence). The CDR3 totals 13 residues.

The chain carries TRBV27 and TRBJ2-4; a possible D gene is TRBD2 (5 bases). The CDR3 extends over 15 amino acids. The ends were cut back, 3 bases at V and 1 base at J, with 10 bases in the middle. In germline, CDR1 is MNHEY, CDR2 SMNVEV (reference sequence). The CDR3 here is CASSFREWAKNIQYF. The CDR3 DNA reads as TGTGCCAGCAGTTTCCGGGAATGGGCCAAAAACATTCAGTACTTC.

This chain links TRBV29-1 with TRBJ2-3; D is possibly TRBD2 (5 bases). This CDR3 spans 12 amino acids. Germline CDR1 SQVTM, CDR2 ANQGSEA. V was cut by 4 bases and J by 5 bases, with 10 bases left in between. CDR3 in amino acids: CSVGTEGDTQYF. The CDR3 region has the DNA TGCAGCGTTGGGACCGAGGGAGATACGCAGTATTTT.

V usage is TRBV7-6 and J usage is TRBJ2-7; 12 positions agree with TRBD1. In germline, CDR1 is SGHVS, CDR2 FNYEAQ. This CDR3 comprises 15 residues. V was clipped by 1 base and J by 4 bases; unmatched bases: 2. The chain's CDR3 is CASSLGDRGRYEQYF. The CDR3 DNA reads TGTGCCAGCAGCTTAGGGGACAGGGGGCGATACGAGCAGTACTTC.

The CDR3 DNA is TGTGCCAGCAGTCCCAGGACAGGGGGCCGCACCGGGGAGCTGTTTTTT. Its protein is CASSPRTGGRTGELFF. The chain joins TRBV27 to TRBJ2-2; 11 nucleotides agree with TRBD1. This CDR3 has 16 residues. Germline loops: CDR1 MNHEY, CDR2 SMNVEV (reference sequence). The J segment lost 4 bases and the V segment lost 5 bases, leaving 6 bases of the junction unmatched.

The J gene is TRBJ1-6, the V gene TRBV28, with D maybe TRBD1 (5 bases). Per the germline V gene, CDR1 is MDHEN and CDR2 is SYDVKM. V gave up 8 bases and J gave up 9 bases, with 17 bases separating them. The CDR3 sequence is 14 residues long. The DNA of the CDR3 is TGTGCCAGCTTAGTGGGGCTAGGCAGTTCACCCCTCCACTTT. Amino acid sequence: CASLVGLGSSPLHF.

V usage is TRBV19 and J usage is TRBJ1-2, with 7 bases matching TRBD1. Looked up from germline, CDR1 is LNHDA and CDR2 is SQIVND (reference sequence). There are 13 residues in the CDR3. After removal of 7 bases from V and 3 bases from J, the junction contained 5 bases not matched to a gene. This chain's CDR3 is CASNRDSYYGYTF. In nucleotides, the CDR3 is TGTGCCAGTAACCGGGACAGTTACTATGGCTACACCTTC. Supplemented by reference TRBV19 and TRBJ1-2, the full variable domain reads DGGITQSPKYLFRKEGQNVTLSCEQNLNHDAMYWYRQDPGQGLRLIYYSQIVNDFQKGDIAEGYSVSREKKESFPLTVTSAQKNPTAFYLCASNRDSYYGYTFGSGTRLTVV.

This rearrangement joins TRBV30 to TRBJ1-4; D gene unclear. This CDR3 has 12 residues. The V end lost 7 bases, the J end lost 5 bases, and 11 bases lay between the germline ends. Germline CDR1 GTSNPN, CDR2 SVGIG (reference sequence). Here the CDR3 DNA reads TGTGCCTTTAGTGGTGTGAATGAAAAACTGTTTTTT. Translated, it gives CAFSGVNEKLFF.

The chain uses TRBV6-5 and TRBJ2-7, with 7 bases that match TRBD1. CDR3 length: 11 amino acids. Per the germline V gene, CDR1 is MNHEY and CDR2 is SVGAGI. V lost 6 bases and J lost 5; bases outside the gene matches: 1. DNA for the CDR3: TGTGCCAGCAGACAGGGGAACGAGCAGTACTTC. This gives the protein CASRQGNEQYF.

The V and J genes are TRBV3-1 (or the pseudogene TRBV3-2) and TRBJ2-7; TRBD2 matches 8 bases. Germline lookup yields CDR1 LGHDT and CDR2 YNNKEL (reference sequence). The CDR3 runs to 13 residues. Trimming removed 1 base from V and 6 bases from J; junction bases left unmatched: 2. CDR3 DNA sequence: TGTGCCAGCAGCCAAGGAGCGGGGGTCGAGCAGTACTTC. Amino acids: CASSQGAGVEQYF.

CDR3 amino acids: CASRNLVLDEQFF. The CDR3 coding sequence is TGTGCCAGCAGAAACCTAGTTCTAGATGAGCAGTTCTTC. This chain connects TRBV3-1 (or the pseudogene TRBV3-2) to TRBJ2-1, with D hard to call. The ends were cut back, 6 bases at V and 8 bases at J, with 14 bases in the middle. From germline, CDR1 is LGHDT and CDR2 YNNKEL (reference sequence). The CDR3 runs to 13 residues.

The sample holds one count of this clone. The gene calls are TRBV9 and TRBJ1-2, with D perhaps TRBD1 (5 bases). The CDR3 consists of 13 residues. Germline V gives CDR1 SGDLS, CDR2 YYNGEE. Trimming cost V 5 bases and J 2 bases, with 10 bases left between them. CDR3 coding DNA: TGTGCCAGCAGGGGGGGACTGAACTATGGCTACACCTTC. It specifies CASRGGLNYGYTF.

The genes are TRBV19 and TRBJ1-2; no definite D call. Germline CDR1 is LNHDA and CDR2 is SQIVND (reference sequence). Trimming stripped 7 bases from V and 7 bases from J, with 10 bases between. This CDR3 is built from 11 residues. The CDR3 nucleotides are TGTGCCAGTAAGGCGGGAGGTGGCTACACCTTC. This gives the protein CASKAGGGYTF.

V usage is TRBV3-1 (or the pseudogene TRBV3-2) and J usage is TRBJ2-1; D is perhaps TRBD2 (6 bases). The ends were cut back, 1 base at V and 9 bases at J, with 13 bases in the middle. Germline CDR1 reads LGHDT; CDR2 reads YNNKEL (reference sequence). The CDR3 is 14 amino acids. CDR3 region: CASSQGPGASEQFF. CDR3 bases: TGTGCCAGCAGCCAAGGGCCGGGAGCCAGTGAGCAGTTCTTC.